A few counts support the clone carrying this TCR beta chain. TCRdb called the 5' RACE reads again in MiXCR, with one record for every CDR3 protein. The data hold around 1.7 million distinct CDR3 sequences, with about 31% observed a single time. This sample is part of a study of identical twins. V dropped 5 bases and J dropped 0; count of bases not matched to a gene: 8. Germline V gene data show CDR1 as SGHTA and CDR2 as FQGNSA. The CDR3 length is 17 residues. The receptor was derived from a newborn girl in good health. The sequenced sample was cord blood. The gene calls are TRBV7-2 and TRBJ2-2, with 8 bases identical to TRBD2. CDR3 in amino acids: CASSPNRLASNTGELFF. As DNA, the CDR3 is TGTGCCAGCAGCCCAAATAGACTAGCGTCGAACACCGGGGAGCTGTTTTTT.